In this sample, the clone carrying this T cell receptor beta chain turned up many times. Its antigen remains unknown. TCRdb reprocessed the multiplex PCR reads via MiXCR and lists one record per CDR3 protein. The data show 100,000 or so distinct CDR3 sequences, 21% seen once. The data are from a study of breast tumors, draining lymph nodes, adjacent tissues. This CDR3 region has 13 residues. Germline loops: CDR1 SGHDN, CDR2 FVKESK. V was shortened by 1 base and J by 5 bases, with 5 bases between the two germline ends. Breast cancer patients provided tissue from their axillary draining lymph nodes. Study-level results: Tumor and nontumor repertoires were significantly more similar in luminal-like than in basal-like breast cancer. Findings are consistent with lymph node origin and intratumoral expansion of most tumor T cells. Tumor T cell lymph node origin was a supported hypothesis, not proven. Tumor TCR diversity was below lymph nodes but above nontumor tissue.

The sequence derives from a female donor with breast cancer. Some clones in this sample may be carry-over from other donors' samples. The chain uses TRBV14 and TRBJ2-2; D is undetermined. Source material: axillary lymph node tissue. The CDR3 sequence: CASSQVRTGELFF. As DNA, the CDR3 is TGTGCCAGCAGCCAAGTCAGGACCGGGGAGCTGTTTTTT. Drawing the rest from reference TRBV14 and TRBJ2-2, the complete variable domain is EAGVTQFPSHSVIEKGQTVTLRCDPISGHDNLYWYRRVMGKEIKFLLHFVKESKQDESGMPNNRFLAERTGGTYSTLKVQPAELEDSGVYFCASSQVRTGELFFGEGSRLTVL.